This T cell receptor (beta chain) came from a study of post-analysis software for immune sequencing data. As concerns this clonotype: Its antigen is as yet unknown.

Researchers reported that TCR beta cDNA libraries carried unique molecular identifiers. Using its own MiXCR run on the PCR reads, TCRdb lists one record per CDR3 protein. The table includes about 570,000 distinct CDR3 sequences, 34% detected once. V gave up 0 bases and J gave up 9 bases; unmatched junction bases: 7. The CDR3 contains 14 residues. Germline V gene sequence: CDR1 DFQATT, CDR2 SNEGSKA (reference sequence). Regarding the study as a whole: Compared with controls, patients had more of five TRBV segments, including TRBV5-6, TRBV5-1 and TRBV20-1. Controls showed significantly higher normalized Chao1 diversity than did multiple sclerosis patients.

V and J are TRBV20-1 and TRBJ2-3, with 9 positions matching TRBD2. The clonotype comes from a girl aged 2 to 17 with multiple sclerosis. Sequences were obtained from blood. The CDR3 region has the DNA TGCAGTGCTAGAGATTTTAGCGGGGGAGACACGCAGTATTTT. This gives the protein CSARDFSGGDTQYF.